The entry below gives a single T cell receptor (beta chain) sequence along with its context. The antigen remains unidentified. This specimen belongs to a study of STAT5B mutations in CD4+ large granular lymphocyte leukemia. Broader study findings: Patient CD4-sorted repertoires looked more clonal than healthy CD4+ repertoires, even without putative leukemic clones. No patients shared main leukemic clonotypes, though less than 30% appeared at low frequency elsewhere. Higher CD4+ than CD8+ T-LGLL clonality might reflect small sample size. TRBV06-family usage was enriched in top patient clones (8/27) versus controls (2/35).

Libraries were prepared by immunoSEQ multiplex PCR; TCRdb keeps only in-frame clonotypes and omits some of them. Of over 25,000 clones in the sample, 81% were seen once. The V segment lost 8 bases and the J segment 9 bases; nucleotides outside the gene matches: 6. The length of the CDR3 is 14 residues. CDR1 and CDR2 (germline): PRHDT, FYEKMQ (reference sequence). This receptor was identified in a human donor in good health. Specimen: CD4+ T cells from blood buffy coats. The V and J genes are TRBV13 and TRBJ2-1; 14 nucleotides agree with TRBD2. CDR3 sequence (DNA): TGTGCCAGCCAGACTAGCGGGGGGGCCGCTGAGCAGTTCTTC. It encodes CASQTSGGAAEQFF.